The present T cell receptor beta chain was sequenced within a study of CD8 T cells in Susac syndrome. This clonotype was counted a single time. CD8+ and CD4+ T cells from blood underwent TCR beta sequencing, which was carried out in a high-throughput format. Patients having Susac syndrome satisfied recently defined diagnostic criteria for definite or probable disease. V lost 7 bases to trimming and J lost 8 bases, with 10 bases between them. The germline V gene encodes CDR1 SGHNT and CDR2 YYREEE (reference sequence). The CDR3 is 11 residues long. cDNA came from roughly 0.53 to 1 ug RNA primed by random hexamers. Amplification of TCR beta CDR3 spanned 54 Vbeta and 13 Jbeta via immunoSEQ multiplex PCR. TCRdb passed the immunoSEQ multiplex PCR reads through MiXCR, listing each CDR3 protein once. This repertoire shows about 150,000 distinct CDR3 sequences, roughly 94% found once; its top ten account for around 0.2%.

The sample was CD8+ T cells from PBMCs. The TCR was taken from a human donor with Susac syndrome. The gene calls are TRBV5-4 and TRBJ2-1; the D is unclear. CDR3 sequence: CASFKPDEQFF. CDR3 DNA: TGTGCCAGCTTCAAACCCGATGAGCAGTTCTTC.